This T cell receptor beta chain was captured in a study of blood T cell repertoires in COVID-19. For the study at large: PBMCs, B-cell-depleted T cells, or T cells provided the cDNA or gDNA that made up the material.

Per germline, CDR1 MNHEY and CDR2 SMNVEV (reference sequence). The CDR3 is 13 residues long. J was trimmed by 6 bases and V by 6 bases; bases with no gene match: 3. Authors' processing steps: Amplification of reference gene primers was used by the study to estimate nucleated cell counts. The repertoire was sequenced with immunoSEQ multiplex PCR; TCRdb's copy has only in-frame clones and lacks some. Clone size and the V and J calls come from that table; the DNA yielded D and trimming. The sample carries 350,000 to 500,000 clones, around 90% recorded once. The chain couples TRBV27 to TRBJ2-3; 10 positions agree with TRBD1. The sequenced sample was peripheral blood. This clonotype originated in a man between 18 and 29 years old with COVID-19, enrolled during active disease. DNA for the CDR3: TGTGCCAGCAGCCAGGACAGGGGGGATACGCAGTATTTT. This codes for CASSQDRGDTQYF.